This is a list of T cell receptor beta chains from one sample in a study of CD8+ T cells in alopecia areata. Clones were sequenced by immunoSEQ multiplex PCR, and TCRdb holds only the in-frame ones, with some missing. The table lists about 92,000 clones, roughly 46% of them singletons, with roughly 18% in the top ten. Source: CD8+ T cells sorted from blood, taken at week 24, from a patient treated with tofacitinib. These receptors all come from a human donor with alopecia areata. CDR3s include the opening cysteine and the closing phenylalanine or tryptophan. D genes are given only for firm matches. Only part of the rows carry a size: once, few, many, or a class if the clone is expanded.

cdr3_nt cdr3_aa j_call clone_size d_call v_call
TGCAGCGTTGACTCCGGGGAGCTGTTTTTT CSVDSGELFF TRBJ2-2 NA NA TRBV29-1
TGTGCCAGCAGTTTAGCCCGGTCCTACGAGCAGTACTTC CASSLARSYEQYF TRBJ2-7 NA NA TRBV27
TGCGCCAGCAGCCCCCGGGACTACGAGCAGTACTTC CASSPRDYEQYF TRBJ2-7 NA NA TRBV4-1
TGCAGCGTTGATCTAGCGGGAGCGTACCAAGAGACCCAGTACTTC CSVDLAGAYQETQYF TRBJ2-5 NA TRBD2 TRBV29-1
TGCGCCAGCAAGGACGGCCCAGAGACCCAGTACTTC CASKDGPETQYF TRBJ2-5 NA NA TRBV10-2
TGTGCCAGCAGGGGCCAGGGGGCAGCTAATGAAAAACTGTTTTTT CASRGQGAANEKLFF TRBJ1-4 NA TRBD1 TRBV7-9
TGTGCCTGGAGTGTACTGGGCAGGGGAAGTAATGGCTACACCTTC CAWSVLGRGSNGYTF TRBJ1-2 NA NA TRBV30
TGCGCCAGCAGCCAAGTGGGACAGGGAAACACCATATATTTT CASSQVGQGNTIYF TRBJ1-3 few TRBD1 TRBV4-1
TGTGCCAGCAGTTACTCTAGGAGCTTCTCTGGAAACACCATATATTTT CASSYSRSFSGNTIYF TRBJ1-3 NA NA TRBV6-5
TGTGCCAGCAGCTCGACAGGGGATCTGGATCAGCCCCAGCATTTT CASSSTGDLDQPQHF TRBJ1-5 NA TRBD1 TRBV6-1
TGTGCCAGCAAGCTGCAGGGCGGCAATCAGCCCCAGCATTTT CASKLQGGNQPQHF TRBJ1-5 few NA TRBV27
TGTGCCAGTAGTATCTTGCAGACATCCTACAATGAGCAGTTCTTC CASSILQTSYNEQFF TRBJ2-1 NA NA TRBV19
TGTGCCAGCAGCCCGAGGAACAATGAGCAGTTCTTC CASSPRNNEQFF TRBJ2-1 NA NA TRBV7-9
TGCGCCAGCAGCTTGGAGGGTGTCCGGAGTCTGGAGACCCAGTACTTC CASSLEGVRSLETQYF TRBJ2-5 NA NA TRBV5-1
TGTGCCAGTACCGCGACAGGGGGCACCTACGAGCAGTACTTC CASTATGGTYEQYF TRBJ2-7 NA TRBD1 TRBV19
TGCAGCGTTGAAGTGCACGGGAGTCCTAGCACAGATACGCAGTATTTT CSVEVHGSPSTDTQYF TRBJ2-3 NA NA TRBV29-1
TGTGCCAGCAGTGCGGGGGGCGACTATGGCTACACCTTC CASSAGGDYGYTF TRBJ1-2 NA NA TRBV19
TGTGCCAGCAGCTTGACAGGACCCAATCAGCCCCAGCATTTT CASSLTGPNQPQHF TRBJ1-5 NA NA TRBV13
TGCAGCGTTGAAGGGGGGCGACTAGGTCGTTACGAGCAGTACTTC CSVEGGRLGRYEQYF TRBJ2-7 NA NA TRBV29-1
TGTGCCATCAGTGAGCCGAGCGGAGGGGGTTACGAGCAGTACTTC CAISEPSGGGYEQYF TRBJ2-7 once NA TRBV10-3
TGTGCCAGCAGACCTTCTGACAGGGGATTCCCCTACGAGCAGTACTTC CASRPSDRGFPYEQYF TRBJ2-7 few TRBD1 TRBV7-3
TGTGCCAGCAGCTTTGAGGGGGGCGAGCAGTACTTC CASSFEGGEQYF TRBJ2-7 few NA TRBV9
TGTGCCAGTAAGTGGCAGGTTGGAGATACGCAGTATTTT CASKWQVGDTQYF TRBJ2-3 once NA TRBV19
TGTGCCAGCAGCTTGCAGGCCTACGAGCAGTACTTC CASSLQAYEQYF TRBJ2-7 few NA TRBV5-6
TGTGCCAGCAGTTTTACGGGGAACACTGAAGCTTTCTTT CASSFTGNTEAFF TRBJ1-1 NA NA TRBV28
TGTGCCACCAGCAGCCCGGAGGGGTCTCGCGGCATTCAGTACTTC CATSSPEGSRGIQYF TRBJ2-4 NA NA TRBV15
TGCGCCAGCAGCCTACGCGGGACGGCATCCTACGAGCAGTACTTC CASSLRGTASYEQYF TRBJ2-7 few NA TRBV4-1
TGTGCCAGCAGTTTTACAGGAGCACAAGAGACCCAGTACTTC CASSFTGAQETQYF TRBJ2-5 few NA TRBV6-5
TGTGCCAGCAGCCACCGGACTAGCCGGAGCAATGAGCAGTTCTTC CASSHRTSRSNEQFF TRBJ2-1 few TRBD2 TRBV7-9
TGTGCCAGCAGCTTAGGGGTTGGACGGGAGCTGTTTTTT CASSLGVGRELFF TRBJ2-2 few NA TRBV7-2
TGTGCCAGCAGCCTCTGGACTGAAGATACGCAGTATTTT CASSLWTEDTQYF TRBJ2-3 few NA TRBV11-2
TGTGCCAGCAGCTTAGCCCCAGGGAACTATGGCTACACCTTC CASSLAPGNYGYTF TRBJ1-2 NA NA TRBV11-2
TGCGCCAGCAGCTCTTACCCTTCAGGACAGCTTAATGAAAAACTGTTTTTT CASSSYPSGQLNEKLFF TRBJ1-4 NA NA TRBV5-1
TGCAGCGTTGAAGCCCGCTCTCGCGCGGGTACCTACGAGCAGTACTTC CSVEARSRAGTYEQYF TRBJ2-7 NA NA TRBV29-1
TGTGCCAGCAGCCCCCCGAATCCCCGGCACAATGAGCAGTTCTTC CASSPPNPRHNEQFF TRBJ2-1 few NA TRBV9
TGCGCCAGCAGCCAAGGTCCGCCGGGGGCAGGGAACACTGAAGCTTTCTTT CASSQGPPGAGNTEAFF TRBJ1-1 few NA TRBV4-1
TGTGCCAGCGGTTTGAATAGCAATCAGCCCCAGCATTTT CASGLNSNQPQHF TRBJ1-5 few NA TRBV2
TGTGCCAGTAGTATCCCCGGGCGACACGATGACCAGTACTTC CASSIPGRHDDQYF TRBJ2-5 NA NA TRBV19
TGTGCCAGCAGCTTACCAGCCCGTCCCCCCCACGAGCAGTACTTC CASSLPARPPHEQYF TRBJ2-7 NA NA TRBV7-9
TGTGCCAGTAGTATAACTGGGGGTAGCAATCAGCCCCAGCATTTT CASSITGGSNQPQHF TRBJ1-5 NA NA TRBV19
TGTGCCAGCAGCTTGGCCGGAGGACAGCCACCCTGGAATGAGCAGTTCTTC CASSLAGGQPPWNEQFF TRBJ2-1 NA NA TRBV5-6
TGTGCCAGCAGCTTATCTAGCGGGGTATATACGCAGTATTTT CASSLSSGVYTQYF TRBJ2-3 few TRBD2 TRBV11-2
TGTGCCAGCAGCGACAGAGGACGTGAGCAGTTCTTC CASSDRGREQFF TRBJ2-1 NA NA TRBV9
TGTGCCAGCAGCCCTCTCCCGAATGAGCAGTTCTTC CASSPLPNEQFF TRBJ2-1 NA NA TRBV7-8
TGTGCCAGCAGCTTAGTTGGTGGACTAGCGGGAGATACGCAGTATTTT CASSLVGGLAGDTQYF TRBJ2-3 NA TRBD2 TRBV11-2